The clone carrying this TCR beta chain was seen only a few times. There are 17 residues in the CDR3. Germline CDR1 and CDR2: DFQATT and SNEGSKA (reference sequence). The junction had 11 bases not matched to a gene; V was cut back by 2 bases and J by 4 bases. The sample comes from a study of identical twins. TCRdb recomputed calls from the 5' RACE reads with MiXCR, one row per CDR3 protein. The sample includes 520,000 or so distinct CDR3 sequences, about 20% of them seen just once. These data also featured in a second study, about T cells expressing NK-cell markers. As reported in that work: In 5 or 6 donors, dominant NKG2C+ clonotypes were about 1.0-7.5% of CD8+ T cells.

The origin of this receptor is a woman between 18 and 29 years old in good health. The chain has TRBV20-1 and TRBJ2-1, with TRBD2 matching 10 bases. The sequencing input was CD4+ T cells sorted from blood. The CDR3 DNA follows: TGCAGTGCTAGAAAAAGTGAAGCGGGAGGGCCTTACAATGAGCAGTTCTTC. It yields the protein CSARKSEAGGPYNEQFF.